Listed below are T cell receptor beta chains from one sample, sequenced in a study of cytomegalovirus exposure and HLA in healthy donors. TCRdb keeps only in-frame clones here, not all; method: immunoSEQ multiplex PCR. The table has 150,000 to 200,000 clones, roughly 81% seen once. The sample was PBMCs. The receptors shown here come from a woman aged 25 to 39 in good health and CMV-seronegative. CDR3s include the opening cysteine and the closing phenylalanine or tryptophan. Each record gives: J gene, clone size, D gene, V gene, CDR3 protein, CDR3 DNA. D genes are given only for firm matches. Not every row has a clone size; where given, it reads once, few, many or a size class.

>TRBJ2-3|few|TRBD2|TRBV4-1
CASSPGLAGGTDTQYF
TGCGCCAGCAGCCCAGGACTAGCGGGAGGCACAGATACGCAGTATTTT
>TRBJ2-2|NA|NA|TRBV28
CASSLSGTGELFF
TGTGCCAGCAGTTTATCGGGCACCGGGGAGCTGTTTTTT
>TRBJ2-3|few|TRBD2|TRBV7-9
CASSLSILAGVVPDTQYF
TGTGCCAGCAGCTTGAGTATCCTAGCGGGGGTAGTACCAGATACGCAGTATTTT
>TRBJ1-5|NA|NA|TRBV28
CASTRQINQPQHF
TGTGCCAGCACCAGACAGATTAATCAGCCCCAGCATTTT
>TRBJ2-7|NA|NA|TRBV28
CASSPRGYEQYF
TGTGCCAGCAGTCCCAGGGGCTACGAGCAGTACTTC
>TRBJ1-1|NA|TRBD1|TRBV6-5
CASRRTGSGTEAFF
TGTGCCAGCAGGCGGACAGGAAGTGGTACTGAAGCTTTCTTT
>TRBJ2-7|many|NA|TRBV18
CASSPRHISSYEQYF
TGTGCCAGCTCACCAAGACACATAAGCTCCTACGAGCAGTACTTC
>TRBJ2-7|NA|TRBD2|TRBV7-2
CASSFSTSGDSYEQYF
TGTGCCAGCAGCTTCTCGACTAGCGGGGATTCCTACGAGCAGTACTTC
>TRBJ2-2|NA|NA|TRBV30
CAWSGSHLNTGELFF
TGTGCCTGGAGTGGTTCACACCTGAACACCGGGGAGCTGTTTTTT
>TRBJ1-2|NA|TRBD1|TRBV9
CASSAKAPGQANNYGYTF
TGTGCCAGCAGCGCGAAGGCCCCGGGACAGGCTAATAACTATGGCTACACCTTC
>TRBJ2-1|NA|TRBD2|TRBV4-1
CASSQTSGSSYNEQFF
TGCGCCAGCAGCCAGACTAGCGGGAGCTCCTACAATGAGCAGTTCTTC
>TRBJ1-5|NA|NA|TRBV15
CATIGRRGSNQPQHF
TGTGCCACCATTGGGCGCAGGGGCAGCAATCAGCCCCAGCATTTT
>TRBJ1-1|NA|NA|TRBV7-9
CASSSIQGWGEAFF
TGTGCCAGCAGTTCTATTCAGGGTTGGGGTGAAGCTTTCTTT
>TRBJ2-7|NA|TRBD1|TRBV18
CASSPLRQGVHEQYF
TGTGCCAGCTCACCACTAAGGCAGGGGGTGCACGAGCAGTACTTC
>TRBJ2-5|NA|TRBD2|TRBV2
CASSEGRLAGETQYF
TGTGCCAGCAGTGAAGGTCGCTTAGCGGGAGAGACCCAGTACTTC
>TRBJ1-2|many|NA|TRBV5-4
CASSLLPSGYNYGYTF
TGTGCCAGCAGCTTGCTCCCGTCGGGGTACAACTATGGCTACACCTTC
>TRBJ2-3|few|TRBD1|TRBV5-1
CASRPGTGWEDTQYF
TGCGCCAGCCGACCTGGGACAGGATGGGAGGATACGCAGTATTTT
>TRBJ2-2|NA|TRBD2|TRBV6-1
CASSVGLAGITGELFF
TGTGCCAGCAGTGTGGGACTAGCGGGCATCACCGGGGAGCTGTTTTTT
>TRBJ1-1|NA|NA|TRBV9
CASSTGVLAEAFF
TGTGCCAGCAGCACAGGAGTTCTGGCTGAAGCTTTCTTT
>TRBJ2-6|NA|NA|TRBV2
CASSEARGRANVLTF
TGTGCCAGCAGTGAAGCAAGAGGGAGGGCCAACGTCCTGACTTTC
>TRBJ1-5|NA|NA|TRBV19
CASSIARTDPEAQHF
TGTGCCAGTAGTATAGCAAGGACAGACCCAGAAGCCCAGCATTTT
>TRBJ2-7|once|NA|TRBV4-1
CASSQEGTSYEQYF
TGCGCCAGCAGCCAAGAAGGGACATCTTACGAGCAGTACTTC
>TRBJ1-5|NA|NA|TRBV19
CASRDRTDSNQPQHF
TGTGCCAGTAGGGACCGGACAGATAGCAATCAGCCCCAGCATTTT
>TRBJ2-1|NA|TRBD1|TRBV5-4
CASSPQGAVGNEQFF
TGTGCCAGCAGCCCTCAGGGGGCTGTGGGCAATGAGCAGTTCTTC
>TRBJ2-7|once|TRBD1|TRBV11-3
CASSSQGAGYEQYF
TGTGCCAGCAGCTCCCAGGGGGCAGGGTACGAGCAGTACTTC
>TRBJ2-7|NA|TRBD1|TRBV4-2
CASSQDSKGAEQYF
TGTGCCAGCAGCCAAGATAGTAAGGGGGCCGAGCAGTACTTC
>TRBJ2-3|once|TRBD2|TRBV6-6
CASSYSSRGGADTQYF
TGTGCCAGCAGTTACTCTTCGCGGGGGGGTGCAGATACGCAGTATTTT
>TRBJ1-3|NA|NA|TRBV28
CASSLQGRAAGNTIYF
TGTGCCAGCAGTTTGCAGGGTCGCGCAGCCGGAAACACCATATATTTT
>TRBJ1-5|once|NA|TRBV28
CASSFPLGGYQPQHF
TGTGCCAGCAGTTTTCCCCTGGGGGGGTATCAGCCCCAGCATTTT
>TRBJ1-5|NA|NA|TRBV30
CAWSGGGYQPQHF
TGTGCCTGGAGCGGGGGAGGGTATCAGCCCCAGCATTTT
>TRBJ1-6|NA|NA|TRBV28
CASSSLYNSPLHF
TGTGCCAGCAGTTCCCTGTATAATTCACCCCTCCACTTT
>TRBJ2-5|few|TRBD2|TRBV9
CASSVGLAQETQYF
TGTGCCAGCAGCGTAGGACTAGCCCAAGAGACCCAGTACTTC
>TRBJ1-2|NA|TRBD1|TRBV7-8
CASSLVPGGLYGYTF
TGTGCCAGCAGCTTAGTACCAGGGGGCCTCTATGGCTACACCTTC
>TRBJ2-4|NA|NA|TRBV4-1
CASSQLGSTGGQGGNIQYF
TGCGCCAGCAGCCAACTTGGGTCGACCGGCGGGCAAGGTGGTAACATTCAGTACTTC
>TRBJ1-2|few|NA|TRBV12-5
CASGLVRGYTF
TGTGCTAGTGGTTTGGTACGGGGCTACACCTTC
>TRBJ1-2|NA|NA|TRBV4-2
CATLAGTADNYGYTF
TGTGCCACCTTGGCGGGGACCGCTGATAACTATGGCTACACCTTC
>TRBJ2-7|few|TRBD1|TRBV2
CASSLDRVSYEQYF
TGTGCCAGCAGTCTCGACAGGGTCTCCTACGAGCAGTACTTC
>TRBJ1-2|NA|NA|TRBV6-5
CASSYSDFRDGYTF
TGTGCCAGCAGTTACTCAGACTTTCGGGATGGCTACACCTTC
>TRBJ1-1|NA|TRBD1|TRBV27
CASSLGQGGSNTEAFF
TGTGCCAGCAGTTTGGGACAGGGTGGGTCGAACACTGAAGCTTTCTTT
>TRBJ2-3|NA|NA|TRBV14
CASSQVGSFTDTQYF
TGTGCCAGCAGCCAAGTGGGCTCATTCACAGATACGCAGTATTTT
>TRBJ2-6|NA|TRBD1|TRBV18
CASSPTARDRGASGANVLTF
TGTGCCAGCTCACCCACGGCCCGGGACAGGGGCGCCTCTGGGGCCAACGTCCTGACTTTC
>TRBJ2-7|NA|TRBD1|TRBV6-1
CASSEVGQVLYEQYF
TGTGCCAGCAGTGAAGTAGGACAGGTCTTGTACGAGCAGTACTTC
>TRBJ2-5|once|NA|TRBV4-1
CASTNKFTGMGTQYF
TGCGCCAGCACCAACAAGTTTACAGGGATGGGGACCCAGTACTTC
>TRBJ1-1|NA|NA|TRBV10-1
CASSESKRRDAEAFF
TGCGCCAGCAGTGAGTCGAAACGGAGGGACGCTGAAGCTTTCTTT
>TRBJ2-1|NA|TRBD1|TRBV10-3
CAISAPTGGYNEQFF
TGTGCCATCAGTGCCCCCACAGGGGGCTACAATGAGCAGTTCTTC
>TRBJ1-2|NA|NA|TRBV2
CASSEKLRPGASGGYTF
TGTGCCAGCAGTGAAAAATTACGGCCAGGAGCTTCGGGGGGCTACACCTTC
>TRBJ2-1|NA|TRBD2|TRBV19
CASTNTRLAGGRYNEQFF
TGTGCCAGTACCAATACCCGACTAGCGGGGGGACGATACAATGAGCAGTTCTTC
>TRBJ2-1|NA|NA|TRBV30
CAWSVTQGSNEQFF
TGTGCCTGGAGTGTAACCCAGGGGAGCAATGAGCAGTTCTTC